The subject of this entry is one T cell receptor (beta chain). Its antigen is not known. The entry originates in a study of T cell responses to AZD1222 COVID-19 vaccine. CDR3 length: 14 amino acids. Germline CDR1 SGHNT, CDR2 YYREEE (reference sequence). The ends were cut back, 3 bases at V and 5 bases at J, with 14 bases in the middle. General study findings and limits: The donor cohort was predominantly white British with a female majority, and clonal diversity may have been underestimated. Targeting of unmutated variant regions was reportedly seen in nearly half of spike-specific TCRs. Breadth and depth of Spike-specific TCRs rose after two AZD1222 doses.

Sequenced by immunoSEQ multiplex PCR; TCRdb stores in-frame clones only, minus some. The repertoire consists of 79,000 or so clones, with more than 60% occurring once and the leading ten covering 27%. The sample in question was peripheral blood, obtained 28 days after the second dose of the MenACWY control vaccine. This sequence originates from an adult who received the MenACWY meningococcal vaccine as a control. The chain uses TRBV5-4 and TRBJ2-5; D gene uncertain. The CDR3 nucleotides are TGTGCCAGCAGCTCAGGCGGCGAAGGCGAGACCCAGTACTTC. It is translated as CASSSGGEGETQYF.